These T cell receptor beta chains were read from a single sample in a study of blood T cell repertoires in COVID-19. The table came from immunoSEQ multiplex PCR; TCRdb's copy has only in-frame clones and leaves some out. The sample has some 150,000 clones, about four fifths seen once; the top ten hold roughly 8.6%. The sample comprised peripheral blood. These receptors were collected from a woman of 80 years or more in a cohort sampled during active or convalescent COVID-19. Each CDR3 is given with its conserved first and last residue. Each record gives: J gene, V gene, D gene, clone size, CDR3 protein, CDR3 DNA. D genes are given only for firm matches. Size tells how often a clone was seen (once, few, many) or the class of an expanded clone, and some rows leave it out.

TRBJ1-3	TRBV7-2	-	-	CASSPQSISGNTIYF	TGTGCCAGCAGCCCCCAATCCATCTCTGGAAACACCATATATTTT
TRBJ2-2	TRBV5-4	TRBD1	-	CASSGGQGGTGELFF	TGTGCCAGCAGCGGAGGACAGGGGGGAACCGGGGAGCTGTTTTTT
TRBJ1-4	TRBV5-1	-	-	CASSYSGATTNEKLFF	TGCGCCAGCAGTTATTCAGGGGCTACAACTAATGAAAAACTGTTTTTT
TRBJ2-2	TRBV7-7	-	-	CASSSRRGNANTGELFF	TGTGCCAGCAGCTCCAGAAGGGGGAACGCGAACACCGGGGAGCTGTTTTTT
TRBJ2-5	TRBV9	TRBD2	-	CASSGGTSGGLQETQYF	TGTGCCAGCAGCGGCGGGACTAGCGGGGGGCTCCAAGAGACCCAGTACTTC
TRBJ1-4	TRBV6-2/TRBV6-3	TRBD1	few	CASSLTGTAAEKLFF	TGTGCCAGCAGCCTAACGGGGACAGCCGCTGAAAAACTGTTTTTT
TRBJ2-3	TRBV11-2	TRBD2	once	CASSLALPPSGGATDTQYF	TGTGCCAGCAGCTTAGCCCTACCCCCTAGCGGGGGGGCCACAGATACGCAGTATTTT
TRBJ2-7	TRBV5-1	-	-	CASRDAGPIYEQYF	TGCGCCAGCAGGGACGCGGGGCCGATTTACGAGCAGTACTTC
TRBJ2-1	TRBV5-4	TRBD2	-	CASSLSGAYNEQFF	TGTGCCAGCAGCTTAAGCGGGGCTTACAATGAGCAGTTCTTC
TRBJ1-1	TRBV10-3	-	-	CAIREDQGAEAFF	TGTGCCATCAGGGAGGACCAAGGGGCTGAAGCTTTCTTT
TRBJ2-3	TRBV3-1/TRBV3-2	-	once	CASSQDTFTDTQYF	TGTGCCAGCAGCCAAGATACATTCACAGATACGCAGTATTTT
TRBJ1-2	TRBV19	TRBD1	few	CASSMGQGSGYTF	TGTGCCAGTAGTATGGGACAGGGGAGCGGCTACACCTTC
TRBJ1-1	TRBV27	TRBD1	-	CASRKDRAAFF	TGTGCCAGCAGGAAAGACAGGGCAGCTTTCTTT
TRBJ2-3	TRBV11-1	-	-	CASKSGRKTDTQYF	TGTGCCAGCAAGTCAGGGAGGAAAACAGATACGCAGTATTTT
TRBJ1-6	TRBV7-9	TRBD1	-	CASSTGQGYNSPLHF	TGTGCCAGCAGTACGGGACAGGGCTATAATTCACCCCTCCACTTT
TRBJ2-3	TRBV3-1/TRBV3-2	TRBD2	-	CASSPSGGASDTQYF	TGTGCCAGCAGCCCTAGCGGGGGGGCCTCGGATACGCAGTATTTT
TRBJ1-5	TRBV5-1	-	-	CASRDNFNQPQHF	TGCGCCAGCAGAGACAATTTTAATCAGCCCCAGCATTTT
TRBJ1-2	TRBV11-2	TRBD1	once	CASSLVLPSGTGGARFTF	TGTGCCAGCAGCTTAGTTCTCCCATCCGGGACAGGGGGCGCGAGGTTCACCTTC
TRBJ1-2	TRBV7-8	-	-	CAGQPGQPFYGYTF	TGTGCCGGACAACCGGGACAACCATTTTATGGCTACACCTTC
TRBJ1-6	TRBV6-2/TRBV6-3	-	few	CASSYAASYNSPLHF	TGTGCCAGCAGTTACGCGGCGTCCTATAATTCACCCCTCCACTTT
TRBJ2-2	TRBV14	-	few	CASSLSRTGELFF	TGTGCCAGCAGCCTCTCGAGGACCGGGGAGCTGTTTTTT
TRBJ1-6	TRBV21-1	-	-	CASSKTRDPLSPLHF	TGTGCCAGCAGCAAAACTCGGGATCCATTATCACCCCTCCACTTT
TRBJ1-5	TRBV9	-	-	CASSVGAGNSNQPQHF	TGTGCCAGCAGCGTAGGCGCCGGGAATAGCAATCAGCCCCAGCATTTT
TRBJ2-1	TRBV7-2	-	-	CASSYGTLYNEQFF	TGTGCCAGCAGCTACGGGACTCTATACAATGAGCAGTTCTTC
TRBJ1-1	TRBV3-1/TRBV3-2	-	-	CASSAPEEGQSEAFF	TGTGCCAGCAGCGCACCAGAAGAGGGTCAATCTGAAGCTTTCTTT
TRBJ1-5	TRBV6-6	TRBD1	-	CAGQGADNQPQHF	TGTGCCGGGCAGGGGGCGGACAATCAGCCCCAGCATTTT